The source of this TCR beta chain is a study of blood T cells in healthy people across ages. Study-wide results and caveats: Unsorted PBMCs blocked a conclusive comparison of naive and antigen-experienced cells. Not knowing donor CMV status may have confounded expanded clonotype changes.

This clonotype occurred a few times. As yet, its antigen is unknown. The CDR3 is made up of 17 amino acids. Germline V gene sequence: CDR1 SGHTA, CDR2 FQGNSA. With V trimmed by 3 bases and J by 7 bases, 6 bases remained unmatched. Next came a second PCR, run for about 7 to 11 cycles, which used a sample-barcoded 5' primer along with a J-beta primer mix. The template-switch adaptor, which had 12 random nucleotides, put a tag on each cDNA molecule. In TCRdb, the 5' RACE reads were re-called with MiXCR into one record per CDR3 protein. The sample includes about 320,000 distinct CDR3 sequences, 25% to 30% of them seen just once.

Specimen: blood. The source of this sequence is an older woman in good health. This chain uses TRBV7-2 with TRBJ2-1; TRBD2 matches 16 bases. This CDR3 reads CASSFSPGLAGGNEQFF. DNA for the CDR3: TGTGCCAGCAGCTTCTCTCCGGGACTAGCGGGAGGGAATGAGCAGTTCTTC. The variable domain in full, with the rest retrieved from reference TRBV7-2 and TRBJ2-1, is GAGVSQSPSNKVTEKGKDVELRCDPISGHTALYWYRQSLGQGLEFLIYFQGNSAPDKSGLPSDRFSAERTGGSVSTLTIQRTQQEDSAVYLCASSFSPGLAGGNEQFFGPGTRLTVL.